This TCR beta chain was profiled in a study of blood T cells in healthy people across ages (dated by TCRdb to between 2015 and 2017). With respect to the entire study: In model experiments, template switching captured about one uniquely barcoded TCR beta cDNA molecule for every two T cells. The study analyzed two additional independent replicas of 1 million unique cDNA reads from the same blood draw for two donors, one aged 18 to 30 and one aged 80 or older. The donors were divided into four age groups: young (average approximately 17 years), middle-aged (under 40), aged (approximately 62) and long-lived (around 87). Using deep sequencing normalized with unique cDNA molecular identifiers, the study measured how TCR beta repertoire diversity changes with age.

Paper-wide results and their limitations: The percentage of naive T cells measured by flow cytometry correlated strongly with observed TCR beta diversity. The long-lived group showed more naive CD4+ T cells, fewer expanded clones and increased TCR diversity than the aged group, suggesting age selection. Observed TCR beta diversity per million T cells fell roughly linearly with age, and a significant reduction was already apparent by age roughly 40. Because the CMV infection status of the donors was unknown, age-related changes in expanded clonotypes may potentially have been confounded. Total diversity estimates from one million sequenced T cells were considered lower bounds and underestimates. Because profiling used bulk unsorted PBMCs, naive and antigen-experienced compartments could not be compared conclusively.

Receptor libraries were prepared by 5' RACE. Reads for this sample came from an Illumina HiSeq 2500. A second PCR of about 7 to 12 cycles was performed with a sample-barcoded 5' primer and a J-beta primer mix. A unique molecular identifier was introduced onto each TCR beta cDNA molecule by a template-switch 5' adaptor carrying 12 random nucleotides. Each sample yielded at least 2.5 million CDR3-containing paired-end reads. First-strand cDNA was synthesized from all RNA with the Mint cDNA synthesis kit, primed by a TRBC-specific oligonucleotide. All cDNA was treated with uracil-DNA glycosylase and then went through a first 18-cycle PCR with the universal primers M1SS and BC2_uni_R. Under the source paper's analysis protocol: Normalization of each sample was performed by random selection of 1 million high-quality reads, each carrying a distinct molecular identifier. Reads with shared molecular identifiers were discarded instead of being binned into consensus sequences. CDR3 identification, clonotype clustering and error correction used MiTCR with a Q25 quality threshold and the strictest error-elimination algorithm. A nonparametric unseen species model with Euler transformation was used to estimate a lower bound on total TCR beta diversity. Starting from the raw public reads, TCRdb applied fastp trimming at Q25, assembled clones with MiXCR and retained in-frame beta chains. Rows matching on CDR3 protein sequence are summarized as one entry with the most common DNA and genes. The V and J calls and clone size are TCRdb's, not the authors'. The sample has approximately 780,000 distinct CDR3 sequences on record, 25% to 30% of them singletons. Of the sample, about 3% falls within the top ten clones.

The CDR3 runs 13 amino acids, cysteine and phenylalanine included. Only CDR3 DNA is held: 39 bases, read in frame from base 1. CDR1 and CDR2, looked up from the germline V gene, are SGHRS and YFSETQ. A distance of 10 bases separates the germline ends of V and J, which lose 4 bases and 4 bases respectively. The roughly 39 donors, aged about 6 to 95 years, were systemically healthy Caucasian individuals from Russia. Each donor gave 8 to 10 milliliters of peripheral blood, collected into EDTA-treated Vacutainer tubes. Ficoll-Paque density-gradient centrifugation was used to isolate PBMCs, with at least 6.5 million per sample. Total RNA was extracted from PBMCs with Trizol reagent, with at least 6 micrograms obtained per sample. For every donor, an aliquot of PBMCs went through flow cytometry to measure the percentages of naive CD45RAhigh/CD27high T cells. Points on this clonotype: Its target antigen remains unknown. No clone much larger than this one lies a single base away; base qualities are absent.

This sample also appeared in a second study, on T cells of mothers and their children. As noted in the second study: The donors were nine systemically healthy Caucasian individuals, made up of three mothers and their six children. cDNA synthesis used all of the extracted RNA, with 1.5 ug of RNA in each 15 ul reaction. In the second PCR, the M1S primer added sample barcodes and 2-4 random nucleotides. Each mother yielded over 9 million TCR beta CDR3 reads and each child roughly 3.1 million reads. Thymic selection similarly shapes TCR recombination output in related and unrelated pairs, with minor effect from inherited differences. Normalized repertoire overlap in related mother-child pairs was always slightly higher than in unrelated mother-child pairs, but the difference was never significant. No persistent microchimeric T cell clones were detected, at a sensitivity of around 97 clones per million clonotypes. In the study, deep NGS was used to compare the TCR beta repertoires of mothers and children, and features distinguishing related mother-child pairs from unrelated individuals were sought. The mean age was about 37 +/- 4 years for the mothers and around 10 +/- 4 years for the children. After adapter ligation was performed with NEBNext reagents, the libraries were sequenced on an Illumina HiSeq 2000 with 100+100 nt paired-end reads. To avoid cross-contamination, the mother libraries and the child libraries were prepared a month apart and sequenced in separate runs. Between roughly 500,000 and 2,100,000 distinct TCR beta clonotypes were identified per donor. Naive TCR beta clonotypes were estimated from low-frequency clonotypes matched to each donor's FACS-determined naive share, without sorting.

The TCR was taken from a boy between 5 and 17 years old in good health. Source material: blood. Recombination linked TRBV5-1 to TRBJ2-3, and the D gene may be TRBD1, 6 bases matching. The nucleotide sequence is TGCGCCAGCAGCCCGGACAGATCAGATACGCAGTATTTT. It translates as CASSPDRSDTQYF.